This TCR beta chain originates from a study of blood T cell repertoires in COVID-19. Study-level background: PBMCs, B-cell-depleted T cells, or T cells provided the cDNA or gDNA that made up the material.

Profiled with immunoSEQ multiplex PCR; TCRdb holds only in-frame clones, not every one. Among more than 65,000 clones listed, approximately 82% were seen once. The length of the CDR3 is 16 residues. CDR1 and CDR2 (germline): LGHNT, FRNRAP. Trimming left V 6 bases short and J 4 bases short, with 16 bases between. The chain employs TRBV12-5 and TRBJ1-6; perhaps TRBD1 as D (5 bases). The TCR comes from a woman in her forties or fifties with acute or convalescent COVID-19. Sequenced input: peripheral blood. The CDR3 DNA sequence: TGTGCTAGTGGCGACTCCCAGGGCTCATATAATTCACCCCTCCACTTT. It codes for CASGDSQGSYNSPLHF.